This is a list of T cell receptor beta chains from one sample in a study of OX40 agonist ivuxolimab in advanced cancers. Some clones are missing from TCRdb's copy, which holds only in-frame ones; the method was immunoSEQ multiplex PCR. The sample lists approximately 90,000 clones, around 90% occurring once. Sequencing used CD4+ or CD8+ T cells sorted from blood, obtained in a trial of the OX40 agonist ivuxolimab. Source of these receptors: an adult with an advanced solid tumor such as melanoma, head and neck, liver or kidney cancer. Both conserved end residues are part of each CDR3. Fields, in order: D gene, V gene, clone size, J gene, CDR3 DNA, CDR3 protein. The D gene is left open where the match is weak. Where a row states a size, it is once, few, many or the class of an expanded clone; other rows omit it.

-	TRBV5-5	-	TRBJ1-2	TGTGCCAGCAGCTCCCCGGGACTCCCGGGGTGGGGCTACACCTTC	CASSSPGLPGWGYTF
-	TRBV27	once	TRBJ1-1	TGTGCCAGCAGCCCGAGGCCACTGAACACTGAAGCTTTCTTT	CASSPRPLNTEAFF
-	TRBV19	-	TRBJ1-4	TGTGCCAGTAGTATCACAGGGCTGGGTAATGAAAAACTGTTTTTT	CASSITGLGNEKLFF
TRBD1	TRBV7-9	-	TRBJ2-3	TGTGCCAGCAGCTTCCGATCTACAGGGGGCGCAGATACGCAGTATTTT	CASSFRSTGGADTQYF
-	TRBV29-1	few	TRBJ1-1	TGCAGCGTTGAAAAGGGCCTGAACACTGAAGCTTTCTTT	CSVEKGLNTEAFF
TRBD2	TRBV5-4	-	TRBJ2-1	TGTGCCAGCAGCTCCCAGCGGGAGGGCCCGAATGAGCAGTTCTTC	CASSSQREGPNEQFF
-	TRBV19	few	TRBJ1-5	TGTGCCAGTAGTATGAGGGAGTTAGATCAGCCCCAGCATTTT	CASSMRELDQPQHF
TRBD1	TRBV28	-	TRBJ1-5	TGTGCCAGCAGTTCGACAGGGCCCTATCAGCCCCAGCATTTT	CASSSTGPYQPQHF
TRBD1	TRBV4-1	-	TRBJ1-1	TGCGCCAGCAGGTACCGGGACAGGGGGACTGAAGCTTTCTTT	CASRYRDRGTEAFF
-	TRBV5-4	-	TRBJ2-7	TGTGCCAGCAGCCACCCCCTCCGGGACGGCTCCTACGAGCAGTACTTC	CASSHPLRDGSYEQYF
TRBD2	TRBV18	-	TRBJ2-1	TGTGCCAGCTCACCAGGGAGGACTAGCGGGAGGGAGGAGCAGTTCTTC	CASSPGRTSGREEQFF
TRBD2	TRBV6-5	-	TRBJ2-3	TGTGCCAGCAGTTACGGGGCTAGCGGAAGCACAGATACGCAGTATTTT	CASSYGASGSTDTQYF
TRBD2	TRBV29-1	-	TRBJ2-6	TGCAGCGTTGAAGATGGGCGGGGGGCACAACGGGACCTGACTTTC	CSVEDGRGAQRDLTF
-	TRBV29-1	-	TRBJ2-3	TGCAGCGTTGAAGATTCAGGGAGAGGTACAGATACGCAGTATTTT	CSVEDSGRGTDTQYF
-	TRBV7-8	-	TRBJ2-7	TGTGCCAGCAGCTCCCCCCAGCGGGAGCAGTACTTC	CASSSPQREQYF
-	TRBV6-4	medium-sized	TRBJ2-2	TGTGCCAGCAGTGACGGGGACACCGGGGAGCTGTTTTTT	CASSDGDTGELFF
-	TRBV9	-	TRBJ1-2	TGTGCCAGCAGCTCAGGCCTTTTTTTAAAGTTC	CASSSGLFLKF
TRBD2	TRBV5-1	-	TRBJ2-1	TGCGCCAGCAGCTTGGCCGGCGGGAGGGCCTACAATGAGCAGTTCTTC	CASSLAGGRAYNEQFF
-	TRBV21-1	-	TRBJ2-1	TGTGCCAGCAGCAAAGAAGTGGGGGACAATGAGCAGTTCTTC	CASSKEVGDNEQFF
TRBD1	TRBV30	-	TRBJ1-1	TGCGCCTGGAGGGTAACAGGGGAGACTGAAGCTTTCTTT	CAWRVTGETEAFF
TRBD1	TRBV7-2	few	TRBJ1-2	TGTGCCAGCAGCTTATGGGACAGCTATGGCTACACCTTC	CASSLWDSYGYTF
-	TRBV7-9	-	TRBJ1-2	TGTGCCAGCAGCGCCACTCGAGGGGGACCTCAAATCTATGGCTACACCTTC	CASSATRGGPQIYGYTF
-	TRBV7-6	-	TRBJ2-7	TGTGCCAGCAGCTTACAGGGGGGACGATTAGACGAGCAGTACTTC	CASSLQGGRLDEQYF
-	TRBV27	-	TRBJ2-4	TGTGCCAGCAGTACAGGACAGAAAAACATTCAGTACTTC	CASSTGQKNIQYF
TRBD2	TRBV7-6	-	TRBJ2-1	TGTGCCAGCAGCTTAGGGGCTAGCGGGAGTGTTTACAATGAGCAGTTCTTC	CASSLGASGSVYNEQFF